This TCR beta chain was captured by sequencing in a study of identical twins. MiXCR was run by TCRdb on the 5' RACE reads, yielding one entry per CDR3 protein. The sample consists of under 300,000 distinct CDR3 sequences, about an eighth of them appearing once. CDR3 length: 13 amino acids. CDR1 and CDR2 from the germline V gene are MNHEY and SVGAGI. Trimming pared 2 bases from V and 2 bases from J, leaving 6 bases between. This clonotype was observed at least ten times. This sample was also put to use in a study of yellow fever vaccine responses in identical twins.

This chain joins TRBV6-5 and TRBJ2-5; D remains ambiguous. The receptor was derived from a woman in her late teens or twenties in good health. The material sequenced was memory (CD45RO+) T cells sorted from blood. The CDR3, as DNA: TGTGCCAGCAGTTACAGCTTTCAAGAGACCCAGTACTTC. This codes for CASSYSFQETQYF.